The 11 T cell receptor beta chains reported below all come from one sample, sequenced in a study of cytomegalovirus exposure and HLA in healthy donors. Clones were sequenced by immunoSEQ multiplex PCR, and TCRdb holds only the in-frame ones, with some missing. The profile covers roughly 120,000 clones, with about 82% appearing a single time and under 5% taken by the ten largest. Sequenced material: PBMCs. These receptors all come from a man younger than 30 in good health and CMV-seronegative.

The J gene is TRBJ1-2, the V gene TRBV7-9, with D uncertain. Trimming stripped 5 bases from V and 6 bases from J, with 13 bases between. CDR1 is SEHNR, CDR2 FQNEAQ, per germline (reference sequence). The CDR3 sequence is 13 residues long. CDR3 sequence: CASSRTDYDGYTF. The CDR3 nucleotides read TGTGCCAGCAGCCGGACGGACTATGATGGCTACACCTTC.

This chain connects TRBV29-1 to TRBJ1-2; D gene uncertain. Trimming stripped 3 bases from V and 4 bases from J, with 6 bases between. Germline loops: CDR1 SQVTM, CDR2 ANQGSEA. CDR3 length: 11 residues. CDR3 bases: TGCAGCGTTGAGCTGCGCTATGGCTACACCTTC. Translation gives CSVELRYGYTF.

The V call is TRBV30, the J call TRBJ1-4; TRBD1 matches at 7 bases. The germline gives CDR1 GTSNPN, CDR2 SVGIG (reference sequence). The CDR3 consists of 13 residues. The ends lost 7 bases at V and 6 bases at J; junction bases unmatched: 8. CDR3 sequence reads: CASHDRVHEKLFF. As DNA, the CDR3 is TGTGCCTCACACGACAGGGTTCATGAAAAACTGTTTTTT. The complete variable domain, with remaining parts taken from reference TRBV30 and TRBJ1-4, reads SQTIHQWPATLVQPVGSPLSLECTVEGTSNPNLYWYRQAAGRGLQLLFYSVGIGQISSEVPQNLSASRPQDRQFILSSKKLLLSDSGFYLCASHDRVHEKLFFGSGTQLSVL.

The chain is built from TRBV7-6 and TRBJ2-2, with D possibly being TRBD1 (6 bases). CDR3 length equals 14 residues. The V gene's germline CDR1 is SGHVS and CDR2 FNYEAQ. V was clipped by 6 bases and J by 1 base, with 9 bases between them. CDR3 DNA: TGTGCCAGCAGTCAGGACAGGAACACCGGGGAGCTGTTTTTT. Its translation: CASSQDRNTGELFF. The whole variable domain, remainder taken from reference TRBV7-6 and TRBJ2-2, is GAGVSQSPRYKVTKRGQDVALRCDPISGHVSLYWYRQALGQGPEFLTYFNYEAQQDKSGLPNDRFSAERPEGSISTLTIQRTEQRDSAMYRCASSQDRNTGELFFGEGSRLTVL.

Only one count was recorded for this clone. The V gene is TRBV5-6, the J gene TRBJ2-7, with TRBD1 matching over 9 bases. The CDR3 is 15 residues long. Germline V gene data show CDR1 as SGHDT and CDR2 as YYEEEE. J was trimmed by 3 bases and V by 4 bases; bases with no gene match: 8. The CDR3 bases are TGTGCCAGCAGCCTACAGGGGGCCCATTTCTACGAGCAGTACTTC. Amino acids: CASSLQGAHFYEQYF.

The chain links TRBV27 to TRBJ1-3; maybe TRBD1 (5 bases). Germline-derived CDR1 and CDR2 are MNHEY and SMNVEV (reference sequence). The CDR3 is made up of 14 amino acids. V was trimmed by 0 bases and J by 2 bases, leaving 5 bases between them. CDR3 in amino acids: CASSLSGAGNTIYF. The CDR3 DNA follows: TGTGCCAGCAGTTTATCAGGGGCTGGAAACACCATATATTTT.

V is TRBV5-6 and J is TRBJ2-2; TRBD2 aligns across 7 bases. The CDR3 runs to 16 residues. With 3 bases clipped from V and 3 bases from J, the junction kept 8 bases outside the gene matches. Germline CDR1 SGHDT, CDR2 YYEEEE. CDR3 DNA sequence: TGTGCCAGCAGCTGGGGGGGGACGAAATACACCGGGGAGCTGTTTTTT. This codes for CASSWGGTKYTGELFF.

V usage is TRBV5-8 and J usage is TRBJ1-5, with 7 bases fitting TRBD1. With 4 bases clipped from V and 2 bases from J, the junction kept 6 bases outside the gene matches. Germline loops: CDR1 SGHTS, CDR2 YDEGEE. This CDR3 comprises 15 residues. CDR3 nucleotides: TGTGCCAGCAGCCTACAGGGGATCGGCAATCAGCCCCAGCATTTT. This translates into CASSLQGIGNQPQHF. Drawing the rest from reference TRBV5-8 and TRBJ1-5, the complete variable domain is EAGVTQSPTHLIKTRGQQATLRCSPISGHTSVYWYQQALGLGLQFLLWYDEGEERNRGNFPPRFSGRQFPNYSSELNVNALELEDSALYLCASSLQGIGNQPQHFGDGTRLSIL.

This clone occurred once. J is TRBJ1-1 and V is TRBV5-4; TRBD1 matches 7 bases. Germline V gene sequence: CDR1 SGHNT, CDR2 YYREEE (reference sequence). The CDR3 extends over 14 amino acids. V shed 5 bases, J shed 3 bases, and the junction held 7 bases outside the gene matches. The CDR3 bases are TGTGCCAGCAGGGGACAGCCAGGGGACACTGAAGCTTTCTTT. It specifies CASRGQPGDTEAFF.

This sequence joins TRBV25-1 and TRBJ2-7, with 7 positions matching TRBD1. CDR1 and CDR2 from the germline V gene are MGHDK and SYGVNS. The CDR3 runs 14 residues. The junction had 7 bases not matched to a gene; V was cut back by 5 bases and J by 3 bases. The chain's CDR3 is CASSPLGQVYEQYF. The CDR3 nucleotides are TGTGCCAGCAGTCCGCTTGGACAGGTCTACGAGCAGTACTTC.

The rearrangement uses TRBV2 and TRBJ1-2; the D is unclear. This CDR3 region has 17 residues. Germline lookup yields CDR1 SNHLY and CDR2 FYNNEI. Trimming removed 0 bases from V and 2 bases from J, with 16 bases in between. In DNA form, the CDR3 reads TGTGCCAGCAGTGAAGCGGCCGTCATCGTGATGAACTATGGCTACACCTTC. Translating gives CASSEAAVIVMNYGYTF.